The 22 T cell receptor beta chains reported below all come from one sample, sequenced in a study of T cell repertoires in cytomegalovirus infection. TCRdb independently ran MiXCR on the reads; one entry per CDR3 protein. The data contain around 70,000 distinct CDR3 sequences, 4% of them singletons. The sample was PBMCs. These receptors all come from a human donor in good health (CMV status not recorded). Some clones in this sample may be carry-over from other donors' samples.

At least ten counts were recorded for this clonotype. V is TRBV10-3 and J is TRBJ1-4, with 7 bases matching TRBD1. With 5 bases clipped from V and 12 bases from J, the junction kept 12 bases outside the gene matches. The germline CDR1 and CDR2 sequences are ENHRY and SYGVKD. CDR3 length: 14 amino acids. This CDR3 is CAISPGQLSSELFF. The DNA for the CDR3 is TGTGCCATCAGTCCGGGACAGCTTTCTTCTGAACTGTTTTTT.

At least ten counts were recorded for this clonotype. CDR3 amino acids: CASSFGAMNTEAFF. The CDR3 DNA reads TGCGCCAGCAGCTTTGGGGCTATGAACACTGAAGCTTTCTTT. This sequence joins TRBV5-1 and TRBJ1-1; D is perhaps TRBD1 (5 bases). Germline values: CDR1 SGHRS, CDR2 YFSETQ. The CDR3 is made up of 14 amino acids. V lost 2 bases and J lost 0, with 8 bases in between. Complete variable domain (other parts from reference TRBV5-1 and TRBJ1-1): KAGVTQTPRYLIKTRGQQVTLSCSPISGHRSVSWYQQTPGQGLQFLFEYFSETQRNKGNFPGRFSGRQFSNSRSEMNVSTLELGDSALYLCASSFGAMNTEAFFGQGTRLTVV.

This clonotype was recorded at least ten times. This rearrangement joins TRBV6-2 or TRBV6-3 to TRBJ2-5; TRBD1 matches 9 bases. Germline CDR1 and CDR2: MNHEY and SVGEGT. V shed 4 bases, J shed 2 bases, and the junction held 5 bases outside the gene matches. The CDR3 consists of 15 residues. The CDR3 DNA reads TGTGCCAGCAGTTTCCGACAGGGGGTTCAAGAGACCCAGTACTTC. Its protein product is CASSFRQGVQETQYF.

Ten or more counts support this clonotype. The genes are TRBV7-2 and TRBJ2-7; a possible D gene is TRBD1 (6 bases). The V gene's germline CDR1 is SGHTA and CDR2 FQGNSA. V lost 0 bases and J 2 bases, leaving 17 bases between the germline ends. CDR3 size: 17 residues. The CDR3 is CASSLAHYREPPYEQYF. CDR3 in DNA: TGTGCCAGCAGCTTAGCGCATTACAGGGAGCCCCCCTACGAGCAGTACTTC.

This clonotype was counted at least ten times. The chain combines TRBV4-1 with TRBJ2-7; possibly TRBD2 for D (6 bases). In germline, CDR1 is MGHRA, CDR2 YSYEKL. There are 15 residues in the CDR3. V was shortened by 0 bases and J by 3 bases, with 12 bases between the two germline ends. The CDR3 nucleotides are TGCGCCAGCAGCCAAGATAGGGCAGCGGGCTACGAGCAGTACTTC. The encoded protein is CASSQDRAAGYEQYF.

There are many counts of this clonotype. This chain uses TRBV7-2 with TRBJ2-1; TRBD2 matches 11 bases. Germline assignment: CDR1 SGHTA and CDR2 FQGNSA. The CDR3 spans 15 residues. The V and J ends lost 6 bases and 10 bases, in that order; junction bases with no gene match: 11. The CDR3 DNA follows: TGTGCCAGCAGGCCCACTAGCGGGGGACCGGGGGAGCAGTTCTTC. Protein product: CASRPTSGGPGEQFF.

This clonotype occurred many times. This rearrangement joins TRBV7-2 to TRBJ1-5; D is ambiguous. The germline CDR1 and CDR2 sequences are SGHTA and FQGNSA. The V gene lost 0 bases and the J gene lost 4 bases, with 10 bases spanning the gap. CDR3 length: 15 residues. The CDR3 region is CASSLASTQNQPQHF. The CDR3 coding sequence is TGTGCCAGCAGCTTAGCCTCGACGCAGAATCAGCCCCAGCATTTT.

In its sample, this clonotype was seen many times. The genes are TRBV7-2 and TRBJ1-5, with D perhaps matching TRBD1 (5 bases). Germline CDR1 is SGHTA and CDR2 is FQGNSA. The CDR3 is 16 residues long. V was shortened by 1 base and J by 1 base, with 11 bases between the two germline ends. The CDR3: CASSLVSGASNQPQHF. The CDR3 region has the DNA TGTGCCAGCAGCTTAGTGTCCGGGGCGAGCAATCAGCCCCAGCATTTT.

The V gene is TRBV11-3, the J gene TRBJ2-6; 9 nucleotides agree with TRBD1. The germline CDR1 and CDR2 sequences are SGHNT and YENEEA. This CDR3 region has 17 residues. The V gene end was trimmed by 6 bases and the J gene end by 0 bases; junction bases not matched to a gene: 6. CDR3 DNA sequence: TGTGCCAGCAGGCGGACAGGGGAAGTCTCTGGGGCCAACGTCCTGACTTTC. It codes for CASRRTGEVSGANVLTF.

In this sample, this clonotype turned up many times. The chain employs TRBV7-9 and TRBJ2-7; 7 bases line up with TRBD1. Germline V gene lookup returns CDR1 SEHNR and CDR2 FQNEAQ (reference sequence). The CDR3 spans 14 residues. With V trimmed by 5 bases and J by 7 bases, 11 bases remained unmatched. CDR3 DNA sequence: TGTGCCAGCAGCCCAACCGACAGGGAAGGTGAGCAGTACTTC. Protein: CASSPTDREGEQYF.

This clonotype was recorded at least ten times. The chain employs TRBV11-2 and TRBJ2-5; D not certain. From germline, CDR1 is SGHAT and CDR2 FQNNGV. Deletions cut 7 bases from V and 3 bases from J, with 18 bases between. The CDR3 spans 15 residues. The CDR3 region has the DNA TGTGCCAGCACCAAAGATCGAGGAAGAGAAGAGACCCAGTACTTC. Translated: CASTKDRGREETQYF.

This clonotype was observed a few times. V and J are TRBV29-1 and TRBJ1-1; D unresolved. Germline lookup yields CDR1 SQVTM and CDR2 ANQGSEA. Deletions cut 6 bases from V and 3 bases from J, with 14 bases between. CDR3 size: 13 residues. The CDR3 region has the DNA TGCAGCGTCGAGGTATGGGAAGACACTGAAGCTTTCTTT. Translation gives CSVEVWEDTEAFF.

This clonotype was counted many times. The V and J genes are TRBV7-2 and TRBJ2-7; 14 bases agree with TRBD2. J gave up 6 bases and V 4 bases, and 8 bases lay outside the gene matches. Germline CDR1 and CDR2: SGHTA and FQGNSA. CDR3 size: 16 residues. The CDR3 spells CASSSGTSGRRGEQYF. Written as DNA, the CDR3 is TGTGCCAGCAGCTCCGGGACTAGCGGGAGACGTGGCGAGCAGTACTTC.

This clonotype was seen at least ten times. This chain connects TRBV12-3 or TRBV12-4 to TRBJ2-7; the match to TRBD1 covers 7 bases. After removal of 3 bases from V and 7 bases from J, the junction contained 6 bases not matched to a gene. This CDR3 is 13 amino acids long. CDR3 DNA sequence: TGTGCCAGCAGTTTCACAGGGGTTGGGGAGCAGTACTTC. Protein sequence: CASSFTGVGEQYF.

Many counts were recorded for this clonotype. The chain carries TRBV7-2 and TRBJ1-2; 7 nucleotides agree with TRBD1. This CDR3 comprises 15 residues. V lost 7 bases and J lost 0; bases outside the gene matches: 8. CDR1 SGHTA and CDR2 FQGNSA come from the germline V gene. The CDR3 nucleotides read TGTGCCAGCACCTACGGGACAGCAACTAACTATGGCTACACCTTC. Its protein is CASTYGTATNYGYTF.

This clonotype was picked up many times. CDR3 amino acids: CASSLAGAETQYF. DNA of the CDR3: TGCGCCAGCAGCCTAGCGGGAGCGGAGACCCAGTACTTC. The rearrangement joins TRBV4-1 to TRBJ2-5, with 9 bases identical to TRBD2. This CDR3 has 13 amino acids. Germline V CDR1 and CDR2: MGHRA, YSYEKL. The ends lost 4 bases at V and 5 bases at J; junction bases unmatched: 2.

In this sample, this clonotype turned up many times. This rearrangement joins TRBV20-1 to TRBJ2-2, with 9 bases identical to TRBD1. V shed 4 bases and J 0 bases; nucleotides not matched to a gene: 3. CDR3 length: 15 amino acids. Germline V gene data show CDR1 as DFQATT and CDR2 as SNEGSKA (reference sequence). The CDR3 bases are TGCAGTGCTACCCGGGACAGGGCGAACACCGGGGAGCTGTTTTTT. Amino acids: CSATRDRANTGELFF.

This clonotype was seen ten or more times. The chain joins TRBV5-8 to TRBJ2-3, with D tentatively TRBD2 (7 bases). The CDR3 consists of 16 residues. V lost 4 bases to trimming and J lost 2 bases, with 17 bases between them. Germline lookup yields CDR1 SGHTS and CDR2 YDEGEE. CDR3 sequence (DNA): TGTGCCAGCAGCATTGGAGGGGGGGCGCTCACAGATACGCAGTATTTT. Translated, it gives CASSIGGGALTDTQYF.

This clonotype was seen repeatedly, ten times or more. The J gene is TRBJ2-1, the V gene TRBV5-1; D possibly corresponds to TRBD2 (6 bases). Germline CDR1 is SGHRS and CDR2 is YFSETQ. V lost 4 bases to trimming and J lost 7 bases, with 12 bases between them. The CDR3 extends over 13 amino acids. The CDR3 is CASSKIAENEQFF. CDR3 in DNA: TGCGCCAGCAGCAAAATAGCGGAGAATGAGCAGTTCTTC.

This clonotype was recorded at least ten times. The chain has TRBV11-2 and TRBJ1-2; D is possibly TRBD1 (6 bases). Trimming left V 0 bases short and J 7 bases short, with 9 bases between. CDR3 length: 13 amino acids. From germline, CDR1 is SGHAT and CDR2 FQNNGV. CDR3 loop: CASSLEGALGYTF. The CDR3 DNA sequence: TGTGCCAGCAGCTTAGAGGGGGCGCTTGGCTACACCTTC.

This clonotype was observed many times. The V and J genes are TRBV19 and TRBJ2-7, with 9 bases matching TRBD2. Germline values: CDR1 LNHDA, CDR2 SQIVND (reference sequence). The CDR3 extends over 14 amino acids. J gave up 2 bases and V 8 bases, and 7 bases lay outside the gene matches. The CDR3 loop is CASGYSGRAYEQYF. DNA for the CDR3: TGTGCCAGTGGTTATAGCGGGAGAGCCTACGAGCAGTACTTC.

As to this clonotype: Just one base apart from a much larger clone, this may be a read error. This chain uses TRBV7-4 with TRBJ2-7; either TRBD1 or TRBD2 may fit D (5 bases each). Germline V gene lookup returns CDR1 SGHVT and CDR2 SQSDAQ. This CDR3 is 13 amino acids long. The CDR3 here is CASGLAGTTEAYF. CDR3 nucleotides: TGTGCCAGCGGCTTAGCCGGGACGACTGAAGCGTACTTC.